The source of this TCR beta chain is a study of CD8 T cells in Susac syndrome. Study-wide context: Among sequenced Susac syndrome patients, about six had active disease and under ten were in remission.

Reverse transcription of 0.5 to 1 ug RNA was performed with random hexamers. TCRdb independently ran MiXCR on the immunoSEQ multiplex PCR reads; one entry per CDR3 protein. The sample yields approximately 210,000 distinct CDR3 sequences, about 95% seen once. Trimming took off 3 bases at V and 1 base at J, with 12 bases between the two ends. CDR1 LGHNA and CDR2 YNFKEQ come from the germline V gene. The CDR3 runs to 15 residues. Sequencing was done on a sample of CD4+ T cells from PBMCs. The chain employs TRBV4-2 and TRBJ1-1; no clear D. The TCR comes from a human donor with Susac syndrome. The DNA of the CDR3 is TGTGCCAGCAGCCAGGATCACACAGAGAACACTGAAGCTTTCTTT. Its protein product is CASSQDHTENTEAFF.